The 24 T cell receptor beta chains below were found in one sample sequenced in a study of T cell responses to AZD1222 COVID-19 vaccine. Assay: immunoSEQ multiplex PCR; the TCRdb copy retains only in-frame clones and omits some. This table holds 150,000 to 200,000 clones, about nine tenths found once. This specimen was peripheral blood, taken on day 0 of AZD1222 vaccination. The receptors derive from an adult in good health.

V usage is TRBV4-1 and J usage is TRBJ2-1, with TRBD2 matching over 9 bases. V was pared by 1 base and J by 0 bases, with 4 bases of the junction left unmatched. CDR1 MGHRA and CDR2 YSYEKL come from the germline V gene. The CDR3 covers 17 residues. CDR3 amino acids: CASSQGERGVSYNEQFF. CDR3 DNA sequence: TGCGCCAGCAGCCAAGGGGAGCGGGGGGTCTCCTACAATGAGCAGTTCTTC.

The genes are TRBV11-2 and TRBJ1-1; 8 bases match TRBD1. V gave up 5 bases and J gave up 4 bases; unmatched junction bases: 6. This CDR3 comprises 14 residues. The V gene's germline CDR1 is SGHAT and CDR2 FQNNGV. The CDR3 protein is CASSPWTGSTEAFF. As DNA, the CDR3 is TGTGCCAGCAGCCCATGGACAGGGAGCACTGAAGCTTTCTTT.

This clone was picked up a small number of times. This chain uses TRBV30 with TRBJ2-6; D is possibly TRBD2 (5 bases). V was shortened by 4 bases and J by 0 bases, with 7 bases between the two germline ends. The V gene's germline CDR1 is GTSNPN and CDR2 SVGIG (reference sequence). The CDR3 has 14 amino acids. CDR3 sequence (DNA): TGTGCCTGGACTCGGGGCTCTGGGGCCAACGTCCTGACTTTC. Its protein is CAWTRGSGANVLTF.

V gene TRBV30 combines with J gene TRBJ2-5, with D possibly called TRBD1 or TRBD2 (6 bases each). Deletions cut 0 bases from V and 5 bases from J, with 19 bases between. The CDR3 is 16 amino acids. In germline, CDR1 is GTSNPN, CDR2 SVGIG (reference sequence). The CDR3 loop is CAWSVLGGGTAETQYF. Here the CDR3 DNA reads TGTGCCTGGAGTGTACTAGGGGGAGGAACCGCGGAGACCCAGTACTTC.

The chain uses TRBV5-5 and TRBJ2-5; D not resolved. Trimming cost V 1 base and J 2 bases, with 12 bases left between them. The CDR3 is 15 residues long. Germline V lookup: CDR1 SGHKS, CDR2 YYEKEE (reference sequence). DNA of the CDR3: TGTGCCAGCAGCTTGTTGCCGTGGCCACAAGAGACCCAGTACTTC. This sequence encodes CASSLLPWPQETQYF.

As for this clone: A read error may account for a junction end that differs from germline. The rearrangement links TRBV30 to TRBJ2-1; 9 bases fit TRBD1. CDR3 length: 13 residues. CDR1 is GTSNPN, CDR2 SVGIG, per germline (reference sequence). DNA of the CDR3: TGTGCCCGGAGTGTACTGGGACAGGGTGAGCAGTTCTTC. This codes for CARSVLGQGEQFF.

V is TRBV27 and J is TRBJ1-1; the match to TRBD1 covers 7 bases. The germline V gene encodes CDR1 MNHEY and CDR2 SMNVEV (reference sequence). V trimming: 8 bases; J trimming: 0 bases; junction bases outside the gene matches: 6. The CDR3 consists of 14 residues. The CDR3 reads CASSPGQLNTEAFF. CDR3 in DNA: TGTGCCAGCTCTCCGGGACAGTTGAACACTGAAGCTTTCTTT.

V gene TRBV5-6 combines with J gene TRBJ1-3; TRBD1 is a possible D gene (6 bases). CDR1 SGHDT and CDR2 YYEEEE come from the germline V gene. V dropped 4 bases and J dropped 2 bases, with 13 bases sitting between them. The CDR3 runs to 15 residues. The CDR3 DNA sequence: TGTGCCAGCAGCACAGCTCGGACAGCTGGAAACACCATATATTTT. As protein: CASSTARTAGNTIYF.

The CDR3 sequence is CASSSGHLNYGYTF. For the CDR3, the DNA is TGTGCCAGCAGTTCCGGACACCTGAACTATGGCTACACCTTC. The rearrangement joins TRBV28 to TRBJ1-2, with D possibly being TRBD1 (5 bases). Trimming took 4 bases from V and 2 from J, leaving 11 bases between them. CDR1 and CDR2 from the germline V gene are MDHEN and SYDVKM. The CDR3 loop spans 14 amino acids.

J is TRBJ2-7 and V is TRBV11-3; 10 nucleotides line up with TRBD2. Germline V CDR1 and CDR2: SGHNT, YENEEA. CDR3 length: 13 residues. V lost 5 bases to trimming and J lost 11 bases; unmatched junction nucleotides: 9. This chain's CDR3 is CASSISGGPLKYF. Written as DNA, the CDR3 is TGTGCCAGCAGCATTAGCGGGGGGCCATTAAAGTACTTC.

The chain links TRBV3-1 (or the pseudogene TRBV3-2) to TRBJ2-7, with a weak D call TRBD1 (5 bases). Germline V lookup: CDR1 LGHDT, CDR2 YNNKEL (reference sequence). The length of the CDR3 is 15 residues. V was pared by 0 bases and J by 4 bases, with 13 bases between. The CDR3 reads CASSQDGAAPYEQYF. The DNA for the CDR3 is TGTGCCAGCAGCCAAGATGGGGCCGCTCCTTACGAGCAGTACTTC.

This chain uses TRBV6-5 with TRBJ1-2; 8 bases agree with TRBD1. Germline V CDR1 and CDR2: MNHEY, SVGAGI. V was clipped by 1 base and J by 4 bases; unmatched bases: 5. The CDR3 is made up of 15 amino acids. CDR3 residues: CASSYLDRDFYGYTF. For the CDR3, the DNA is TGTGCCAGCAGTTACTTGGACAGGGACTTCTATGGCTACACCTTC.

This chain connects TRBV7-2 to TRBJ1-4, with D tentatively TRBD1 (5 bases). The CDR3 totals 15 residues. Germline values: CDR1 SGHTA, CDR2 FQGNSA. Trimming removed 6 bases at V and 12 bases at J, with 23 bases between. DNA for the CDR3: TGTGCCAGCAGTCAAACAGGAGCCACATTGAGGCAACTGTTTTTT. It is translated as CASSQTGATLRQLFF.

The V gene is TRBV24-1, the J gene TRBJ2-3, with D possibly TRBD1 on 6 matching bases. There are 16 residues in the CDR3. Germline V gene data show CDR1 as KGHDR and CDR2 as SFDVKD. Deletions cut 1 base from V and 0 bases from J, with 10 bases between. The DNA of the CDR3 is TGTGCCACCAGTGATTTAGGACAGCTAAGCACAGATACGCAGTATTTT. Translating gives CATSDLGQLSTDTQYF.

The chain uses TRBV5-1 and TRBJ1-5; D gene unclear. Germline loops: CDR1 SGHRS, CDR2 YFSETQ. The CDR3 consists of 14 residues. Trimming stripped 4 bases from V and 7 bases from J, with 15 bases between. CDR3 nucleotides: TGCGCCAGCAGCCCGGATGGGATAATCCAGCCCCAGCATTTT. Protein product: CASSPDGIIQPQHF.

This clone was seen once. The chain is built from TRBV6-5 and TRBJ1-1; a weak D match, TRBD1 (6 bases). CDR1 is MNHEY, CDR2 SVGAGI, per germline. This CDR3 is 15 amino acids long. The germline V and J ends were trimmed by 2 bases and 0 bases, with 10 bases remaining between them. The CDR3 loop is CASSYVGQMNTEAFF. CDR3 coding DNA: TGTGCCAGCAGTTACGTCGGACAGATGAACACTGAAGCTTTCTTT.

CDR3 in amino acids: CASLPWGGYRGYTF. CDR3 coding DNA: TGTGCCAGCCTCCCATGGGGTGGTTATCGTGGCTACACCTTC. The chain is built from TRBV5-8 and TRBJ1-2; no clear D gene. From germline, CDR1 is SGHTS and CDR2 YDEGEE. This CDR3 has 14 amino acids. The V and J ends lost 7 bases and 7 bases respectively, with 20 bases between them.

This rearrangement joins TRBV2 to TRBJ2-7, with D possibly TRBD1 on 5 matching bases. There are 12 residues in the CDR3. Germline CDR1 is SNHLY and CDR2 is FYNNEI. Trimming stripped 6 bases from V and 7 bases from J, with 13 bases between. DNA for the CDR3: TGTGCCAGCAGGTTAAATAGGGGAGAGCAGTACTTC. Protein product: CASRLNRGEQYF.

The chain recombines TRBV6-4 with TRBJ1-1; 8 positions match TRBD1. With V trimmed by 2 bases and J by 5 bases, 1 base remained unmatched. Germline assignment: CDR1 MRHNA and CDR2 SNTAGT. This CDR3 is 13 amino acids long. CDR3 DNA sequence: TGTGCCAGCAGTGACAGGACAGGGACTGAAGCTTTCTTT. As protein: CASSDRTGTEAFF.

The rearrangement links TRBV18 to TRBJ2-6, with TRBD1 matching over 8 bases. CDR1 is KGHSH, CDR2 LQKENI, per germline. The CDR3 covers 18 residues. V lost 4 bases to trimming and J lost 0 bases; unmatched junction nucleotides: 8. CDR3 in amino acids: CASSLSGQGLSGANVLTF. CDR3 sequence (DNA): TGTGCCAGCTCACTTAGTGGACAGGGCCTCTCTGGGGCCAACGTCCTGACTTTC.

This sequence joins TRBV5-1 and TRBJ1-5; D gene ambiguous. The V and J ends lost 5 bases and 3 bases respectively, with 12 bases between them. This CDR3 has 14 residues. The germline CDR1 and CDR2 sequences are SGHRS and YFSETQ. The CDR3 DNA follows: TGCGCCAGCAGACCCGACGGAATCAATCAGCCCCAGCATTTT. Protein sequence: CASRPDGINQPQHF.

The chain links TRBV11-2 to TRBJ2-2; maybe TRBD2 (6 bases). V dropped 5 bases and J dropped 4 bases, with 8 bases sitting between them. Looked up from germline, CDR1 is SGHAT and CDR2 is FQNNGV. The CDR3 extends over 13 amino acids. The CDR3 here is CASSPGVTGELFF. The CDR3 DNA reads as TGTGCCAGCAGCCCGGGGGTCACCGGGGAGCTGTTTTTT.

V and J are TRBV27 and TRBJ1-2, with TRBD1 matching over 8 bases. The CDR3 runs 15 residues. The germline CDR1 and CDR2 sequences are MNHEY and SMNVEV (reference sequence). Trimming took 2 bases from V and 7 from J; bases not matched to a gene: 9. The CDR3 DNA follows: TGTGCCAGCAGTTTACAAGACAGGGGCTCGGCTGGCTACACCTTC. Its translation is CASSLQDRGSAGYTF.

This chain joins TRBV7-9 and TRBJ2-3; no clear D gene. V lost 5 bases and J lost 4, with 13 bases in between. The CDR3 runs to 14 residues. CDR1 and CDR2 (germline): SEHNR, FQNEAQ (reference sequence). The chain's CDR3 is CASSNNDWADTQYF. CDR3 nucleotides: TGTGCCAGCAGCAACAACGACTGGGCAGATACGCAGTATTTT.